This T cell receptor (beta chain) was sequenced for a study of identical twins. Study conclusions and caveats: Cord blood beta clonotypes that were abundant carried fewer insertions, and memory repertoires showed no such trend. Beta out-of-frame sequences showed weaker excess sharing between twins.

CDR3 length equals 15 residues. With 7 bases clipped from V and 7 bases from J, the junction kept 10 bases outside the gene matches. Germline CDR1 and CDR2: ENHRY and SYGVKD. This clonotype showed up just a few times. Antigen specificity is unknown. TCRdb analysed the 5' RACE reads with MiXCR anew, one entry per CDR3 protein. In the table there are about 810,000 distinct CDR3 sequences, 9% to 15% of which are singletons. These data are also associated with another study on yellow fever vaccine responses in identical twins.

The chain uses TRBV10-3 and TRBJ2-1, with 10 bases lining up with TRBD2. Material for sequencing was PBMCs. This TCR came from a woman between 18 and 29 years old in good health. This CDR3 is CAINPSGSERNEQFF. The CDR3 DNA follows: TGTGCCATCAACCCTAGCGGGAGTGAACGGAATGAGCAGTTCTTC.